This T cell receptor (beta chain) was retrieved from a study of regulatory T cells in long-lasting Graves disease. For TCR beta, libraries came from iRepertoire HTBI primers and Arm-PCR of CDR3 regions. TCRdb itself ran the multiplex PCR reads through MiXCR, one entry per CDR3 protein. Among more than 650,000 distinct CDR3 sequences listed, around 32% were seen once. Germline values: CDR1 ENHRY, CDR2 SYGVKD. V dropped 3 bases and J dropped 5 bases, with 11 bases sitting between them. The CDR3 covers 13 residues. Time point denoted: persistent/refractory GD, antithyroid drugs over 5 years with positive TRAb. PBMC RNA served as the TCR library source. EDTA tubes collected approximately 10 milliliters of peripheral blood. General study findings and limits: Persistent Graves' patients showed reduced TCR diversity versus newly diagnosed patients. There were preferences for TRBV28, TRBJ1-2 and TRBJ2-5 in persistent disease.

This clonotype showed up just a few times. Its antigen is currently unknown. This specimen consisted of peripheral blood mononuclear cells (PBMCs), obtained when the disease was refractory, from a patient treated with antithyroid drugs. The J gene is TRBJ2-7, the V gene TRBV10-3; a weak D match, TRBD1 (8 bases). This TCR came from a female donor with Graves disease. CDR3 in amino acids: CAISEQGGNEQYF. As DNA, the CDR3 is TGTGCCATCAGTGAACAGGGGGGGAACGAGCAGTACTTC.